Given below is one T cell receptor (beta chain) in context. No antigen is known for it. Per-base qualities were not stored, and no clone one base away is much larger. This sample is drawn from a study of control samples from healthy donors and cancer patients (dated by TCRdb to 2018 to 2021). Inclusive of the bounding cysteine and phenylalanine, the CDR3 is 15 residues long. Only the CDR3 part of the read is kept: 45 bases, read in frame from the first base. V sheds 0 bases and J sheds 0 bases, leaving 7 bases between their ends. CDR1 and CDR2 were assigned from the germline V gene as SGHRS and YFSETQ. Libraries were built with the immunoSEQ multiplex PCR assay. What TCRdb holds here is the immuneACCESS table cut down to in-frame rearrangements. Part of the clones is not present; checked against another copy, under half of the missing clones reflect an unresolved V gene, and the others are unexplained. Here the sample has about 79,000 clones; 80% to 95% occur a single time. Jointly, the top ten make up over 1% of the sample.

This clonotype was sampled from a woman in her thirties or forties with lung cancer. The sequenced material came from PBMCs. The V and J segments used are TRBV5-1 and TRBJ1-3; the D segment cannot be called with confidence. CDR3 reads: CASSLAPASGNTIYF. The bases are TGCGCCAGCAGCTTGGCTCCGGCCTCTGGAAACACCATATATTTT.